This T cell receptor beta chain was identified in a study of cytomegalovirus exposure and HLA in healthy donors. A word on this clone: The antigen is not known.

PCR amplification relied on 60 Vbeta primers (plus 13 Jbeta primers). Data came from immunoSEQ multiplex PCR; TCRdb stores just in-frame clones and leaves some out. The sample has some 150,000 clones, around 80% seen once. Study findings and constraints: In a later analysis, common viral pathogens appeared linked to several of the most significant clusters.

Each donor was healthy, and each was a bone marrow donor. V shed 7 bases and J 1 base; nucleotides not matched to a gene: 3. The germline gives CDR1 SNHLY, CDR2 FYNNEI. The CDR3 consists of 15 residues. The receptor comes from a woman aged 40 to 50 in good health and CMV-seropositive. This chain connects TRBV2 to TRBJ2-1; 11 bases are a match to TRBD2. The sample was PBMCs. CDR3 DNA: TGTGCCAGCATGAGGACTAGCGGGTCCTACAATGAGCAGTTCTTC. It specifies CASMRTSGSYNEQFF.